The clone carrying this TCR beta chain was counted a few times. The antigen remains undetermined. The data stem from a study of OX40 agonist ivuxolimab in advanced cancers. Study context: Three individuals attained partial responses, comprising one hepatocellular carcinoma case and two cutaneous melanoma cases. Study-level results: Patients with a partial response at 0.1-3.0 mg/kg had among the lowest clonal expansion.

Looked up from germline, CDR1 is WSHSY and CDR2 is SAAADI. This CDR3 has 14 amino acids. V was pared by 6 bases and J by 2 bases, with 11 bases between. Sequenced by immunoSEQ multiplex PCR; TCRdb stores in-frame clones only, minus some. The profile covers approximately 6,000 clones, with around 68% appearing a single time and roughly a third taken by the ten largest. The chain uses TRBV10-2 and TRBJ1-5, with TRBD1 as a possible D gene (5 bases). This sample comprised CD4+ or CD8+ T cells sorted from blood, obtained in a trial of the OX40 agonist ivuxolimab. The source of this sequence is an adult with an advanced solid tumor such as melanoma, head and neck, liver or kidney cancer. Here the CDR3 reads CASRHTGGNQPQHF. DNA of the CDR3: TGCGCCAGCAGACATACAGGTGGCAATCAGCCCCAGCATTTT.